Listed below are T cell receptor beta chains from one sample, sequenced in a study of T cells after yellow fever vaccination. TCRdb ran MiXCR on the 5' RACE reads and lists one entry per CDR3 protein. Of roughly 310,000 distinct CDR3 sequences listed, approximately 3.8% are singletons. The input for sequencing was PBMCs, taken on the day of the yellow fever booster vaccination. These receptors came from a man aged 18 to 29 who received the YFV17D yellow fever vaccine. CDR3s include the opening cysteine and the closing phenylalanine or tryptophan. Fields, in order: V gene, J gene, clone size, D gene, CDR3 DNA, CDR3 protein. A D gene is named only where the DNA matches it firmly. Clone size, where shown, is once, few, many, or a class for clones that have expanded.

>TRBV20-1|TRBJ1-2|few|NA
TGCAGTGCTAGGGGGACACCCGCCTCGGACTATGGCTACACCTTC
CSARGTPASDYGYTF
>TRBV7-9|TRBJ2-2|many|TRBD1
TGTGCCAGCAGCTACCGGGACAGTTGGGCCGGGGAGCTGTTTTTT
CASSYRDSWAGELFF
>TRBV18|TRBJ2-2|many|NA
TGTGCCAGCTCACGCACGGGACCACACGGGGAGCTGTTTTTT
CASSRTGPHGELFF
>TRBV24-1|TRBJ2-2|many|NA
TGTGCCACCAGTGATCGCAGGGGCGCCGGGGAGCTGTTTTTT
CATSDRRGAGELFF
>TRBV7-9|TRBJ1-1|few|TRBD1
TGTGCCAGCAGCCCCTGGGACAGGTCGTACACTGAAGCTTTCTTT
CASSPWDRSYTEAFF
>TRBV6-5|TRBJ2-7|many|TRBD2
TGTGCCAGCAGAAAAATCGGGAGGGGACGCGAGCAGTACTTC
CASRKIGRGREQYF
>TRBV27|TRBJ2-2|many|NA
TGTGCCAGCAGTTTATCGCGGTACGGGGAGCTGTTTTTT
CASSLSRYGELFF
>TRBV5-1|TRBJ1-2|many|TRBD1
TGCGCCAGCAGCCAAGGACAGGGGGCCTTGGGCTACACCTTC
CASSQGQGALGYTF
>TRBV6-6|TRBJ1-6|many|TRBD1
TGTGCCAGCAGACCGACAGGGTCACCCCTCCACTTT
CASRPTGSPLHF
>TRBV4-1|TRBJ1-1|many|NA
TGCGCCAGCAGCCAAGTCGGCAGGGTGAACACTGAAGCTTTCTTT
CASSQVGRVNTEAFF
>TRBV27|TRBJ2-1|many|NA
TGTGCCAGCAGCTATCGACCGGCGGAAGGGGCCTACAATGAGCAGTTCTTC
CASSYRPAEGAYNEQFF
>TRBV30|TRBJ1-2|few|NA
TGTGCCTGGAGTAATGGAGCTAACTATGGCTACACCTTC
CAWSNGANYGYTF
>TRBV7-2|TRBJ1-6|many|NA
TGTGCCAGCAGCTCCTCCCCGGGGGCTCCCCTCCACTTT
CASSSSPGAPLHF
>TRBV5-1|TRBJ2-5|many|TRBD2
TGCGCCAGCAGCCCCATAGCGGGAGCTAACCAAGAGACCCAGTACTTC
CASSPIAGANQETQYF
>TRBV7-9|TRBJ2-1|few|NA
TGTGCCAGCAGCTTAAGGAGAAACAATGAGCAGTTCTTC
CASSLRRNNEQFF
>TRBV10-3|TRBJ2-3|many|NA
TGTGCCATCAGTGATTCGCGGGGTGGGGATACGCAGTATTTT
CAISDSRGGDTQYF
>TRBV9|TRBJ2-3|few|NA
TGTGCCAGCAGCGTACACACGGGGTCCTCTAGCACAGATACGCAGTATTTT
CASSVHTGSSSTDTQYF
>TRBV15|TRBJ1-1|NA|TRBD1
TGTGCCACGAGTATACAGGGGGCAGGGACTGAAGCTTTCTTT
CATSIQGAGTEAFF
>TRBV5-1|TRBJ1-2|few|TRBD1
TGCGCCAGCAGCCTGGTGAGGGGGCAACTTGGCTACACCTTC
CASSLVRGQLGYTF
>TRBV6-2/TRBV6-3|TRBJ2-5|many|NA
TGTGCCAGCACCCCTCGGGGGGAGACCCAGTACTTC
CASTPRGETQYF
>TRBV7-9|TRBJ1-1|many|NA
TGTGCCAGCGAAATGGGAACTGAAGCTTTCTTT
CASEMGTEAFF
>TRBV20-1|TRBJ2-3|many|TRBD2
TGCAGTGCTAGAGCACTGACTAGCGGGGAATGGACAGATACGCAGTATTTT
CSARALTSGEWTDTQYF
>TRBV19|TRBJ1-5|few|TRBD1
TGTGCCAGTAGAGCTGACAGGGGTATCAATCAGCCCCAGCATTTT
CASRADRGINQPQHF
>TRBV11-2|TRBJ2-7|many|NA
TGTGCCAGCAGCTTGGAGTTTACGGGATTCGTCGAGCAGTACTTC
CASSLEFTGFVEQYF
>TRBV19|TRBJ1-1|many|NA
TGTGCCAGTAGCCCCCCGCCGGGCACTGAAGCTTTCTTT
CASSPPPGTEAFF
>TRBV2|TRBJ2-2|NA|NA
TGTGCCAGCAGTGTCGAGGGGGTCGGGGAGCTGTTTTTT
CASSVEGVGELFF
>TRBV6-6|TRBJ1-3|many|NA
TGTGCCAGCAGCCCACGCTCTGGAAACACCATATATTTT
CASSPRSGNTIYF
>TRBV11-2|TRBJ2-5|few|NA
TGTGCAAGCCGCCTGGCGCCTCAAGAGACCCAGTACTTC
CASRLAPQETQYF
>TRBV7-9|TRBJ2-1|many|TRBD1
TGTGCCAGCAGGTACCAGGGGGCTCTCGGCAATGAGCAGTTCTTC
CASRYQGALGNEQFF
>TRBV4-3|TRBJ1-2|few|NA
TGCGCCAGCAGCCAAGGGGACGGGGGCCCTCGGGGCTACACCTTC
CASSQGDGGPRGYTF
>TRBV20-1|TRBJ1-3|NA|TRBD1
TGCAGTGCCGACCCGACAGGGGGAAACACCATATATTTT
CSADPTGGNTIYF
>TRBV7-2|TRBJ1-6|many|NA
TGTGCCAGCAGCTTAGCGCGGGGGGGCGGCGGGAATTCACCCCTCCACTTT
CASSLARGGGGNSPLHF
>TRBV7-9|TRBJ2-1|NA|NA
TGTGCCAGCAGCTCGCCGGAGAGTTACAATGAGCAGTTCTTC
CASSSPESYNEQFF
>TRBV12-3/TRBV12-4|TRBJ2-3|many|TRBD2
TGTGCCAGCAGGGACGGACTAGCGGGGGGCACAGATACGCAGTATTTT
CASRDGLAGGTDTQYF
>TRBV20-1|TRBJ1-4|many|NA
TGCAGTGCTAGAGATCGGGGAGAGGGACTGTTTTTT
CSARDRGEGLFF
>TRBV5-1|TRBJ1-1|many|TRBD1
TGCGCCAGCAGCTTGGACAGGGGTGAATCTGAAGCTTTCTTT
CASSLDRGESEAFF
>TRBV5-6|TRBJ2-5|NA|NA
TGTGCCAGCAGCTTGGTGGGGACCTCCGGAGAGACCCAGTACTTC
CASSLVGTSGETQYF
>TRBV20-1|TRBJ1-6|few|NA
TGCAGTGCTCCAAGTACAGGGTCTATAAATTCACCCCTCCACTTT
CSAPSTGSINSPLHF
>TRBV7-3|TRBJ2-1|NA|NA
TGTGCCAGCAGCTTGGCTCAGACCTCCTCCTACAATGAGCAGTTCTTC
CASSLAQTSSYNEQFF
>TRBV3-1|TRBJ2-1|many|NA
TGTGCCAGCAGCCAACTCGGGGGACATCTCTATGAGCAGTTCTTC
CASSQLGGHLYEQFF
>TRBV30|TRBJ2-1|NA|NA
TGTGCCTCCCAGGGGATTAGCTCCTACAATGAGCAGTTCTTC
CASQGISSYNEQFF
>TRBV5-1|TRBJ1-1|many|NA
TGTGCCAGCAGCTTAGTTGTAGGGAACACTGAAGCTTTCTTT
CASSLVVGNTEAFF
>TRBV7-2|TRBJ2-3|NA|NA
TGTGCCAGCAGCTTAGACGGGAGATTCACAGATACGCAGTATTTT
CASSLDGRFTDTQYF
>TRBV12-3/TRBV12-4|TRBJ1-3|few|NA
TGTGCCAGCACCCTCGAGGCCTCTGGAAACACCATATATTTT
CASTLEASGNTIYF
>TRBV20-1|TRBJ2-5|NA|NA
TGCAGTGCTAGGGTCCCGGGGACCCCGCAAGAGACCCAGTACTTC
CSARVPGTPQETQYF
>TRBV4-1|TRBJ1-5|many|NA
TGCGCCAGCAGCCCAAGACAGTTGGGGAGTCAGCCCCAGCATTTT
CASSPRQLGSQPQHF